Listed here are 11 T cell receptor beta chains from one sample, sequenced in a study of radiation and T cells in renal cell carcinoma. Time point given: baseline pretreatment blood. The treatment here: 15 Gy SBRT to primary tumor, nephrectomy 4 weeks later. Repertoires were generated with immunoSEQ multiplex PCR, while TCRdb's copy carries only in-frame clones and drops some. The sample consists of 87,000 or so clones, about 86% of them appearing once. The source material was blood, sampled from a patient whose treatment included radiotherapy and nephrectomy. Source of these receptors: a man between 50 and 59 years old with renal cell carcinoma.

This sequence joins TRBV2 and TRBJ2-3; TRBD2 aligns across 8 bases. The CDR3 runs 16 residues. J gave up 0 bases and V 7 bases, and 9 bases lay outside the gene matches. The germline CDR1 and CDR2 sequences are SNHLY and FYNNEI. CDR3 protein: CASKASGFTSTDTQYF. The CDR3 DNA reads TGTGCCAGCAAGGCTAGCGGGTTCACTAGCACAGATACGCAGTATTTT.

The chain has TRBV5-1 and TRBJ2-3, with 12 bases that match TRBD2. Unmatched junction bases numbered 5, after V lost 3 bases and J lost 6 bases. The V gene's germline CDR1 is SGHRS and CDR2 YFSETQ. The CDR3 has 15 amino acids. For the CDR3, the DNA is TGCGCCAGCAGCTGGACTAGCGGGGTGTACGATACGCAGTATTTT. Translating gives CASSWTSGVYDTQYF.

The rearrangement links TRBV2 to TRBJ2-2, with 10 bases that match TRBD2. V gave up 3 bases and J gave up 0 bases; unmatched junction bases: 7. Germline V gives CDR1 SNHLY, CDR2 FYNNEI. CDR3 length equals 18 residues. CDR3: CASSDRTSGFSNTGELFF. The CDR3 region has the DNA TGTGCCAGCAGTGACCGGACTAGCGGTTTTTCGAACACCGGGGAGCTGTTTTTT.

The chain recombines TRBV6-6 with TRBJ2-6; D gene uncertain. The V gene lost 7 bases and the J gene lost 0 bases, with 10 bases spanning the gap. CDR3 length: 15 amino acids. The germline CDR1 and CDR2 sequences are MNHNY and SVGAGI (reference sequence). CDR3 in amino acids: CASMSLHSGANVLTF. The CDR3 DNA sequence: TGTGCCAGCATGAGCTTGCACTCTGGGGCCAACGTCCTGACTTTC.

V and J are TRBV5-8 and TRBJ1-4, with TRBD1 as a possible D gene (5 bases). Trimming stripped 0 bases from V and 8 bases from J, with 14 bases between. The CDR3 is made up of 15 amino acids. Germline values: CDR1 SGHTS, CDR2 YDEGEE. In nucleotides, the CDR3 is TGTGCCAGCAGCTTGGTGTCCGCGGGGGAGGAAAAACTGTTTTTT. It specifies CASSLVSAGEEKLFF.

In its sample, this clone was seen a few times. J is TRBJ1-5 and V is TRBV12-5; perhaps TRBD1 as D (6 bases). The V and J ends lost 7 bases and 0 bases respectively, with 13 bases between them. Looked up from germline, CDR1 is LGHNT and CDR2 is FRNRAP. This CDR3 has 15 residues. CDR3 coding DNA: TGTGCTAGTGCCCAGGGGACGTATAGCAATCAGCCCCAGCATTTT. As protein: CASAQGTYSNQPQHF.

This chain uses TRBV7-2 with TRBJ2-2, with D tentatively TRBD1 (5 bases). CDR1 is SGHTA and CDR2 is FQGNSA in the germline V gene. CDR3 length: 14 residues. Deletions cut 5 bases from V and 5 bases from J, with 12 bases between. CDR3 bases: TGTGCCAGCAGCCTCCAGGGTTTGACCGGGGAGCTGTTTTTT. Protein product: CASSLQGLTGELFF.

The chain is built from TRBV11-2 and TRBJ2-5; 9 bases are shared with TRBD1. CDR1 is SGHAT and CDR2 is FQNNGV in the germline V gene. The CDR3 length is 17 residues. The V gene end was trimmed by 2 bases and the J gene end by 4 bases; junction bases not matched to a gene: 11. In DNA form, the CDR3 reads TGTGCCAGCAGCTTACAGATCTTACAGGGGGCGGGAGAGACCCAGTACTTC. As protein: CASSLQILQGAGETQYF.

V is TRBV10-3 and J is TRBJ2-7, with TRBD2 matching 11 bases. This CDR3 is built from 15 residues. After removal of 0 bases from V and 3 bases from J, the junction contained 1 base not matched to a gene. CDR1 is ENHRY, CDR2 SYGVKD, per germline. This CDR3 reads CAISESGLAVYEQYF. The CDR3 DNA is TGTGCCATCAGTGAGTCGGGACTAGCGGTCTACGAGCAGTACTTC.

The chain carries TRBV10-3 and TRBJ1-5; D not resolved. Germline V CDR1 and CDR2: ENHRY, SYGVKD. The CDR3 has 12 amino acids. V was trimmed by 3 bases and J by 9 bases, leaving 9 bases between them. The CDR3 nucleotides are TGTGCCATCAGTGACCGCTTGGGGCCCCAGCATTTT. It translates to CAISDRLGPQHF.

This sequence joins TRBV11-2 and TRBJ1-1, with a possible D match to TRBD1 (5 bases). The CDR3 loop spans 14 amino acids. Germline V gene data show CDR1 as SGHAT and CDR2 as FQNNGV. V lost 7 bases and J lost 5, with 17 bases in between. CDR3 bases: TGTGCCAGCACCAGGATCCCGGAGGGGACTGAAGCTTTCTTT. This encodes CASTRIPEGTEAFF.